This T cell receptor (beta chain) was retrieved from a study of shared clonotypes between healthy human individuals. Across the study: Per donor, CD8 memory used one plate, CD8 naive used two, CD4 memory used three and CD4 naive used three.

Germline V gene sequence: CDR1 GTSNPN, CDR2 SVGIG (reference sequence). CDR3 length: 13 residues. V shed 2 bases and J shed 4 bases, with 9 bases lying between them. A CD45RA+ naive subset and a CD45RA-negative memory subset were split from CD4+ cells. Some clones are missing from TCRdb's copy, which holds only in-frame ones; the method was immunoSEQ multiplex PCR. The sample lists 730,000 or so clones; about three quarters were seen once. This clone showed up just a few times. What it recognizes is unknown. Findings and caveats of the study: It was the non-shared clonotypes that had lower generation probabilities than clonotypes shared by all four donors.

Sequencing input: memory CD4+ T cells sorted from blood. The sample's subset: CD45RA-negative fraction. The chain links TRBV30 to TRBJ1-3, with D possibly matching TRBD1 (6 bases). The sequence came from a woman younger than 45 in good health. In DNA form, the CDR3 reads TGTGCCTGGAGTTGGGGGGGCGGAAACACCATATATTTT. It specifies CAWSWGGGNTIYF.